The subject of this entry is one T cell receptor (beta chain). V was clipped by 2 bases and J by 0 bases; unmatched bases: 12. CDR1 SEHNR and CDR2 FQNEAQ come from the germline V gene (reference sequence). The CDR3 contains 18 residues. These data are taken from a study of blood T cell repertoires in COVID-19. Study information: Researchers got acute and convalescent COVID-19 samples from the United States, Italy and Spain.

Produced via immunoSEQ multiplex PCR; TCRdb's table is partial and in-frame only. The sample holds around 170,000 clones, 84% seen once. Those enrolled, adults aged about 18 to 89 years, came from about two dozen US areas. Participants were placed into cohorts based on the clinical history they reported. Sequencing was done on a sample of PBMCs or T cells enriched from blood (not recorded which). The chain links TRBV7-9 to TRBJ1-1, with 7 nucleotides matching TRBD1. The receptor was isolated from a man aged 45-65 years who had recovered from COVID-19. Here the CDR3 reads CASSLPTGRVYMNTEAFF. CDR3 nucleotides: TGTGCCAGCAGCTTACCGACAGGGCGGGTCTATATGAACACTGAAGCTTTCTTT.